This is a list of T cell receptor beta chains from one sample in a study of blood T cell repertoires in COVID-19. Profiling relied on immunoSEQ multiplex PCR, and the TCRdb table lists in-frame clones only, not all of them. The profile covers 120,000 to 150,000 clones, with approximately 89% appearing a single time and around 1.5% taken by the ten largest. Sequencing was carried out using peripheral blood. The receptor set was obtained from a human donor in a cohort sampled during active COVID-19. The CDR3 runs from the conserved cysteine through the conserved F or W. D genes are given only for firm matches. Clone sizes are given selectively: once, few, many, or a class where the clone is expanded.

v_gene | abundance | d_gene | CDR3aa
TRBV2 | NA | NA | CASSDQEYGGTTYEQYF
TRBV5-3 | NA | NA | CARSDHSNRDTYTGELFF
TRBV2 | NA | NA | CASSAGQAYEQYF
TRBV7-2 | NA | TRBD1 | CASSFHRGRATGELFF
TRBV4-3 | NA | NA | CASSLRGMNNEQFF
TRBV6-1 | NA | TRBD2 | CASSESGGSYNEQFF
TRBV6-1 | NA | NA | CASSEFRWQTDSYEQYF
TRBV3-1/TRBV3-2 | NA | NA | CASSYGETQYF
TRBV5-1 | NA | TRBD2 | CASSFGLRGGYTDTQYF
TRBV5-1 | once | NA | CASSLWGPGNEQFF